This T cell receptor (beta chain) derives from a study of post-analysis software for immune sequencing data. Study outcomes and limitations: Among multiple sclerosis patients, normalized Chao1 diversity was significantly below that of controls. Five TRBV segments, including TRBV5-6, TRBV5-1 and TRBV20-1, were more frequent in patients than controls.

Incorporated into the TCR beta cDNA libraries were unique molecular identifiers, which served to reduce PCR and sequencing biases. TCRdb analysed the PCR reads with MiXCR anew, one entry per CDR3 protein. The sample consists of more than 500,000 distinct CDR3 sequences, roughly 34% of them appearing once. This clonotype turned up a few times. The target antigen is unknown. Germline-derived CDR1 and CDR2 are SQVTM and ANQGSEA. The ends were cut back, 4 bases at V and 7 bases at J, with 14 bases in the middle. There are 14 residues in the CDR3. The chain uses TRBV29-1 and TRBJ1-6; a possible D gene is TRBD1 (6 bases). The TCR was taken from a girl aged 2-17 years with multiple sclerosis. The sample taken for sequencing was blood. The CDR3 spells CSVAGGAQNSPLHF. CDR3 nucleotides: TGCAGCGTTGCGGGGGGGGCGCAGAATTCACCCCTCCACTTT.